This paragraph reports one TCR beta chain. Its antigen is unknown. This specimen belongs to a study of shared clonotypes between healthy human individuals. Whole-study context: For every donor, three CD4 naive, three CD4 memory, two CD8 naive and one CD8 memory plates were used. Overall study results and limits: Naive subsets, compared against memory subsets, generally had larger estimated richness values.

Deletions cut 3 bases from V and 7 bases from J, with 12 bases between. This CDR3 spans 14 amino acids. CDR1 and CDR2 (germline): SNHLY, FYNNEI. Some clones are missing from TCRdb's copy, which holds only in-frame ones; the method was immunoSEQ multiplex PCR. The sample has around 2,100,000 clones, roughly 95% seen once; the top ten hold around 1.2%. Positive CCR7 selection of CD45RO-negative cells yielded the naive CD8 cells, and terminally differentiated effector memory CD45RA+ cells were excluded. All donors qualified as healthy HIV-negative adults and had experienced no recent acute infections or vaccinations.

The chain joins TRBV2 to TRBJ1-4; maybe TRBD1 (6 bases). Sample: naive CD8+ T cells sorted from blood. This receptor was taken from a man younger than 35 in good health. The CDR3 DNA sequence: TGTGCCAGCAGTGAGGGGACACAACTTGAAAAACTGTTTTTT. It translates to CASSEGTQLEKLFF.